A single sample is the source of the 6 T cell receptor beta chains below, sequenced in a study of shared T cell receptors in the human thymus. Profiled with immunoSEQ multiplex PCR; TCRdb holds only in-frame clones, not every one. The sample records over 450,000 clones, about 80% being singletons. These data were likewise used in another study, on human thymus T cells.

The sequencing input was thymocytes. The receptors derive from a boy less than two years old with a congenital heart defect.

V and J are TRBV4-1 and TRBJ2-1; 7 bases line up with TRBD2. Germline CDR1 reads MGHRA; CDR2 reads YSYEKL. This CDR3 spans 17 amino acids. V dropped 7 bases and J dropped 2; count of bases not matched to a gene: 14. CDR3 amino acids: CASNHVTGGGTYNEQFF. The CDR3 region has the DNA TGCGCCAGCAACCACGTTACGGGGGGAGGAACCTACAATGAGCAGTTCTTC.

The genes are TRBV9 and TRBJ1-6; D ambiguous. V was clipped by 6 bases and J by 5 bases, with 21 bases between them. This CDR3 contains 17 residues. Germline V gives CDR1 SGDLS, CDR2 YYNGEE. The CDR3 here is CASNEGSPSPNNSPLHF. CDR3 nucleotides: TGTGCCAGCAATGAGGGTTCCCCCTCTCCGAATAATTCACCCCTCCACTTT.

This clone was recorded a few times. V and J are TRBV28 and TRBJ1-4; D is possibly TRBD1 (5 bases). The CDR3 is made up of 16 amino acids. Per germline, CDR1 MDHEN and CDR2 SYDVKM. V was trimmed by 2 bases and J by 8 bases, leaving 18 bases between them. CDR3 sequence reads: CASSLKRRQGGEKLFF. CDR3 nucleotides: TGTGCCAGCAGTTTAAAGCGACGGCAGGGTGGAGAAAAACTGTTTTTT.

The chain is built from TRBV5-4 and TRBJ2-3, with D possibly TRBD1 on 6 matching bases. Trimming pared 4 bases from V and 4 bases from J, leaving 7 bases between. This CDR3 comprises 12 residues. Germline V gene sequence: CDR1 SGHNT, CDR2 YYREEE (reference sequence). CDR3 DNA sequence: TGTGCCAGCAGCCAGGGGCCAGATACGCAGTATTTT. This gives the protein CASSQGPDTQYF.

CDR3 protein: CASSQDPSGIAGSGEQYF. The CDR3 DNA sequence: TGCGCCAGCAGCCAAGATCCATCGGGGATAGCGGGGAGTGGGGAGCAGTACTTC. The genes are TRBV4-3 and TRBJ2-7, with TRBD2 identical over 8 bases. The CDR3 spans 18 residues. The germline V gene encodes CDR1 LGHNA and CDR2 YSLEER. Losses at the gene ends were 0 bases for V and 7 bases for J; bases not matched to a gene: 17.

The genes are TRBV5-6 and TRBJ1-2, with D possibly TRBD1 on 6 matching bases. This CDR3 spans 16 amino acids. CDR1 is SGHDT, CDR2 YYEEEE, per germline. The V end lost 0 bases, the J end lost 4 bases, and 16 bases lay between the germline ends. CDR3 coding DNA: TGTGCCAGCAGCTTGGTGGGAGGGGACACCTCCTATGGCTACACCTTC. It specifies CASSLVGGDTSYGYTF.